Below are 15 T cell receptor beta chains sequenced from a single sample in a study of shared clonotypes between healthy human individuals. Using immunoSEQ multiplex PCR, the repertoire was profiled, and TCRdb retains in-frame clones only, with some absent. The profile shows about 480,000 clones, 79% of them singletons. The sequencing input was PBMCs. These receptors came from a woman aged 40 to 49 in good health. Some clones in this sample may be carry-over from other donors' samples.

This chain uses TRBV5-4 with TRBJ2-7, with 7 bases fitting TRBD2. The CDR3 consists of 16 residues. V shed 6 bases, J shed 5 bases, and the junction held 17 bases outside the gene matches. Germline V gene sequence: CDR1 SGHNT, CDR2 YYREEE (reference sequence). CDR3 DNA sequence: TGTGCCAGCATTTGGCCCAGGGAGGGCCCGGGCCACGAGCAGTACTTC. Protein product: CASIWPREGPGHEQYF.

As DNA, the CDR3 is TGTGCCAGCAGCGTCAGGGGAAGCGGAGACAATGAGCAGTTCTTC. This translates into CASSVRGSGDNEQFF. The V call is TRBV9, the J call TRBJ2-1; possible D gene TRBD1, 6 bases. V lost 2 bases, J lost 5 bases, and 14 bases lay in between. The CDR3 consists of 15 residues. Germline V gives CDR1 SGDLS, CDR2 YYNGEE. The full variable domain, its missing parts supplied by reference TRBV9 and TRBJ2-1, is DSGVTQTPKHLITATGQRVTLRCSPRSGDLSVYWYQQSLDQGLQFLIQYYNGEERAKGNILERFSAQQFPDLHSELNLSSLELGDSALYFCASSVRGSGDNEQFFGPGTRLTVL.

This clone was picked up many times. The J gene is TRBJ2-1, the V gene TRBV4-3; D not resolved. There are 18 residues in the CDR3. Trimming removed 0 bases from V and 6 bases from J, with 21 bases in between. Per germline, CDR1 LGHNA and CDR2 YSLEER. CDR3 DNA sequence: TGCGCCAGCAGCCAAGATATCGGTAAACTTCCCAAACTCAATGAGCAGTTCTTC. It specifies CASSQDIGKLPKLNEQFF.

This clone was observed a few times. The gene calls are TRBV27 and TRBJ2-3; 14 bases line up with TRBD2. V gave up 5 bases and J gave up 5 bases; unmatched junction bases: 15. The germline CDR1 and CDR2 sequences are MNHEY and SMNVEV (reference sequence). The CDR3 consists of 19 residues. The CDR3 sequence: CASSPGLAGVWEVGDTQYF. As DNA, the CDR3 is TGTGCCAGCAGTCCGGGACTAGCGGGAGTATGGGAAGTAGGAGATACGCAGTATTTT.

This chain links TRBV10-3 with TRBJ2-1; D is ambiguous. There are 16 residues in the CDR3. From germline, CDR1 is ENHRY and CDR2 SYGVKD. The V end lost 6 bases, the J end lost 2 bases, and 17 bases lay between the germline ends. Here the CDR3 reads CAISDLSRKAYNEQFF. The CDR3 nucleotides are TGTGCCATCAGCGACCTTAGCCGGAAAGCCTACAATGAGCAGTTCTTC.

In the case of this clone: It differs at one base from a far larger clone, so likely a read error. Distinct nucleotide sequences in the sample also encode this CDR3. The rearrangement uses TRBV7-8 and TRBJ1-2; 8 bases agree with TRBD1. There are 12 residues in the CDR3. Germline V gives CDR1 SGHVS, CDR2 FQNEAQ. In nucleotides, the CDR3 is TGTGCCAGCAGCTTAGCAGGACAGGGCTACACCTTT. Its translation: CASSLAGQGYTF. Combining the CDR3 with reference TRBV7-8 and TRBJ1-2 gives the whole variable domain GAGVSQSPRYKVAKRGQDVALRCDPISGHVSLFWYQQALGQGPEFLTYFQNEAQLDKSGLPSDRFFAERPEGSVSTLKIQRTQQEDSAVYLCASSLAGQGYTFGSGTRLTVV.

The chain couples TRBV19 to TRBJ1-5, with 7 bases that match TRBD1. Per germline, CDR1 LNHDA and CDR2 SQIVND (reference sequence). CDR3 length: 14 amino acids. Trimming cost V 4 bases and J 11 bases; bases outside gene matches: 11. CDR3 protein: CASSRQPTQGAQHF. CDR3 nucleotide sequence: TGTGCCAGTAGTAGGCAGCCTACCCAGGGGGCCCAGCATTTT. Together with reference TRBV19 and TRBJ1-5, the CDR3 gives the full variable domain: DGGITQSPKYLFRKEGQNVTLSCEQNLNHDAMYWYRQDPGQGLRLIYYSQIVNDFQKGDIAEGYSVSREKKESFPLTVTSAQKNPTAFYLCASSRQPTQGAQHFGDGTRLSIL.

The chain links TRBV5-1 to TRBJ2-5; tentatively, D is TRBD2 (5 bases). CDR1 SGHRS and CDR2 YFSETQ come from the germline V gene. CDR3 length: 15 residues. Trimming removed 0 bases from V and 1 base from J, with 10 bases in between. CDR3 in DNA: TGCGCCAGCAGCTTGGTTCCGGGATTCCAAGAGACCCAGTACTTC. Its translation: CASSLVPGFQETQYF.

The gene calls are TRBV11-2 and TRBJ2-7, with D unresolved. The CDR3 covers 15 residues. Germline lookup yields CDR1 SGHAT and CDR2 FQNNGV. The V end lost 3 bases, the J end lost 3 bases, and 15 bases lay between the germline ends. The CDR3 DNA reads as TGTGCCAGCAGCTTGACCAGATCCCTAATCTACGAGCAGTACTTC. This sequence encodes CASSLTRSLIYEQYF. The full variable domain, rest sourced from reference TRBV11-2 and TRBJ2-7, is EAGVAQSPRYKIIEKRQSVAFWCNPISGHATLYWYQQILGQGPKLLIQFQNNGVVDDSQLPKDRFSAERLKGVDSTLKIQPAKLEDSAVYLCASSLTRSLIYEQYFGPGTRLTVT.

The rearrangement uses TRBV11-2 and TRBJ2-1; maybe TRBD2 (6 bases). The CDR3 is 16 amino acids. The V end was cut by 5 bases, the J end by 5 bases, with 19 bases between. Germline CDR1 reads SGHAT; CDR2 reads FQNNGV. The CDR3 loop is CASSTQPGLYHNEQFF. CDR3 sequence (DNA): TGTGCCAGCAGCACCCAACCGGGACTCTACCACAATGAGCAGTTCTTC.

The chain recombines TRBV4-2 with TRBJ1-6, with 9 bases fitting TRBD1. V lost 1 base, J lost 9 bases, and 4 bases stayed unmatched. The length of the CDR3 is 15 residues. The V gene's germline CDR1 is LGHNA and CDR2 YNFKEQ. The CDR3 reads CASSQGTGVTSPLHF. The CDR3 nucleotides are TGTGCCAGCAGCCAAGGGACAGGGGTGACTTCACCCCTCCACTTT.

The chain joins TRBV6-1 to TRBJ2-1; D unresolved. The germline V gene has CDR1 MNHNS and CDR2 SASEGT. The CDR3 totals 13 residues. V dropped 9 bases and J dropped 0 bases, with 9 bases sitting between them. CDR3 nucleotides: TGTGCCAGGACAACCTTCTCCTACAATGAGCAGTTCTTC. It specifies CARTTFSYNEQFF.

Remarks on this clone: The junction differs from germline at one of its ends, possibly a read error. V is TRBV4-2 and J is TRBJ1-2, with unresolved D. The V gene's germline CDR1 is LGHNA and CDR2 YNFKEQ. The CDR3 extends over 11 amino acids. CDR3 in amino acids: CASSQVGDYIF. CDR3 nucleotide sequence: TGTGCCAGCAGCCAGGTGGGAGACTACATCTTC.

The rearrangement joins TRBV23-1 to TRBJ2-7; 9 bases fit TRBD1. TRBV23-1 is placed among ORFs of uncertain function. There are 17 residues in the CDR3. Trimming removed 1 base from V and 4 bases from J; junction bases left unmatched: 11. CDR3 sequence reads: CASSQFGRTGAQYEQYF. CDR3 coding DNA: TGCGCCAGCAGTCAATTTGGCCGGACAGGGGCTCAATACGAGCAGTACTTC.

V and J are TRBV2 and TRBJ2-2; a possible D gene is TRBD2 (5 bases). The length of the CDR3 is 15 residues. Germline-derived CDR1 and CDR2 are SNHLY and FYNNEI. Trimming pared 6 bases from V and 7 bases from J, leaving 18 bases between. CDR3 nucleotides: TGTGCCAGCAGGAGGGAGAGTCCCCGGGGCGGGGAGCTGTTTTTT. Its translation: CASRRESPRGGELFF.